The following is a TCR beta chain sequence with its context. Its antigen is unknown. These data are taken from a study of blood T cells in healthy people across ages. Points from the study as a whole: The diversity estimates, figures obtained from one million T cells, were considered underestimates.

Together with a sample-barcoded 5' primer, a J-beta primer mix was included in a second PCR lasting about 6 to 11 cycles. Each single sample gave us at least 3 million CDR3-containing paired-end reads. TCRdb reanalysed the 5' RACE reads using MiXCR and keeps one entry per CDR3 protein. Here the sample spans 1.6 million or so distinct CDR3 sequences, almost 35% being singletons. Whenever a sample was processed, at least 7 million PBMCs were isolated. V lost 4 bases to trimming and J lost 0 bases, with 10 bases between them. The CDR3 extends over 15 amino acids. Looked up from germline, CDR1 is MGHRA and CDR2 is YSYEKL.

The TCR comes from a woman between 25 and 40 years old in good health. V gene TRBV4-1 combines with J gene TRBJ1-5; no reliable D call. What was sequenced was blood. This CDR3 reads CASSPGWYSNQPQHF. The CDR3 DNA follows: TGCGCCAGCAGCCCAGGATGGTATAGCAATCAGCCCCAGCATTTT.